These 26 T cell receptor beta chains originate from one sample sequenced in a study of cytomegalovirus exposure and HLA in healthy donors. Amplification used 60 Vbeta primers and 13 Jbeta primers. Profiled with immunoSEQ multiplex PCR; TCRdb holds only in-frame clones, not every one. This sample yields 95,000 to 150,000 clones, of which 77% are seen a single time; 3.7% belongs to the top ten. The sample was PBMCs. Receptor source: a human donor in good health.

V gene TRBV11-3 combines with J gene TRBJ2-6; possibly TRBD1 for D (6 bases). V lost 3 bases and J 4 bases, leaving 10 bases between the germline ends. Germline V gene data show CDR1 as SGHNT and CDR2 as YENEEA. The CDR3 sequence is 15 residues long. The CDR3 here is CASSFLGAGANVLTF. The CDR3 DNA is TGTGCCAGCAGCTTCCTGGGGGCCGGGGCCAACGTCCTGACTTTC.

CDR3 nucleotides: TGCAGCGTCAGTGAGGGCGCTGAAGCTTTCTTT. This encodes CSVSEGAEAFF. The rearrangement links TRBV29-1 to TRBJ1-1; D not resolved. This CDR3 spans 11 amino acids. Germline loops: CDR1 SQVTM, CDR2 ANQGSEA. Trimming cost V 6 bases and J 6 bases, with 11 bases left between them. Together with reference TRBV29-1 and TRBJ1-1, the CDR3 gives the full variable domain: SAVISQKPSRDICQRGTSLTIQCQVDSQVTMMFWYRQQPGQSLTLIATANQGSEATYESGFVIDKFPISRPNLTFSTLTVSNMSPEDSSIYLCSVSEGAEAFFGQGTRLTVV.

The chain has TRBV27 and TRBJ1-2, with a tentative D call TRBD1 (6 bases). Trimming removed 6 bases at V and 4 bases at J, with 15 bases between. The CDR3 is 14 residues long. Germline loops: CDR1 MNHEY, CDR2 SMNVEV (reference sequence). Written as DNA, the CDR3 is TGTGCCAGCAGCCAGGGGAGAGTGAGCTATGGCTACACCTTC. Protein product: CASSQGRVSYGYTF.

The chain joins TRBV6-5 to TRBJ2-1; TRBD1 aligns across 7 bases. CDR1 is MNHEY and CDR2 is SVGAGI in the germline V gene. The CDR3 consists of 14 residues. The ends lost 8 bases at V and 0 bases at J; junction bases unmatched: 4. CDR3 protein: CASRRDSSYNEQFF. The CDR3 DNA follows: TGTGCCAGCCGCCGGGACAGCTCCTACAATGAGCAGTTCTTC.

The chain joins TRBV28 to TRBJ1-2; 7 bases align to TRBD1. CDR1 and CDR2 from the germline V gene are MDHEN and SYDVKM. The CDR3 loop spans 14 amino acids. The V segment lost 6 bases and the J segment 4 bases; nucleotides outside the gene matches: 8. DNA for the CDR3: TGTGCCAGCAGGCCCCCCGGGACAGTCTATGGCTACACCTTC. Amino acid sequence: CASRPPGTVYGYTF.

CDR3 in amino acids: CASSLTGGPTNEKLFF. In nucleotides, the CDR3 is TGTGCCAGCAGCTTGACGGGGGGTCCAACTAATGAAAAACTGTTTTTT. The J gene is TRBJ1-4, the V gene TRBV5-6; the D gene is possibly TRBD1 (5 bases). Trimming left V 1 base short and J 0 bases short, with 10 bases between. There are 16 residues in the CDR3. Germline V gives CDR1 SGHDT, CDR2 YYEEEE. Based on the CDR3 plus reference TRBV5-6 and TRBJ1-4, the full variable domain is DAGVTQSPTHLIKTRGQQVTLRCSPKSGHDTVSWYQQALGQGPQFIFQYYEEEERQRGNFPDRFSGHQFPNYSSELNVNALLLGDSALYLCASSLTGGPTNEKLFFGSGTQLSVL.

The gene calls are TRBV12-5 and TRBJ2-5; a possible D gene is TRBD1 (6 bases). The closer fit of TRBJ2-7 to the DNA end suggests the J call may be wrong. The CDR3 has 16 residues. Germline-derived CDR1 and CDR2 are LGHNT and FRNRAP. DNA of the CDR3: TGTGCTAGTGGTTTGGTAAGGTACAGGGACGGTTACGAGCAGTACTTC. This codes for CASGLVRYRDGYEQYF.

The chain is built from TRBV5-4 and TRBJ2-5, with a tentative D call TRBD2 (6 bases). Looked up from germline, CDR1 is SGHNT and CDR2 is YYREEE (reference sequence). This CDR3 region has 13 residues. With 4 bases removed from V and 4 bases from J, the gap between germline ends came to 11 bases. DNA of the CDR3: TGTGCCAGCAGCCCCCAAGCGGGAGAGACCCAGTACTTC. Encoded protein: CASSPQAGETQYF. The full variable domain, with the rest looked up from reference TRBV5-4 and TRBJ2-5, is ETGVTQSPTHLIKTRGQQVTLRCSSQSGHNTVSWYQQALGQGPQFIFQYYREEENGRGNFPPRFSGLQFPNYSSELNVNALELDDSALYLCASSPQAGETQYFGPGTRLLVL.

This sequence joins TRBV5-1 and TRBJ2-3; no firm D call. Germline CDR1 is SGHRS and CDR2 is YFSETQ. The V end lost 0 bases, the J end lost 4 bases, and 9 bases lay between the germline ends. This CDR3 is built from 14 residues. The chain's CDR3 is CASSLGVSADTQYF. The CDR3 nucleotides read TGCGCCAGCAGCTTGGGGGTCAGCGCAGATACGCAGTATTTT.

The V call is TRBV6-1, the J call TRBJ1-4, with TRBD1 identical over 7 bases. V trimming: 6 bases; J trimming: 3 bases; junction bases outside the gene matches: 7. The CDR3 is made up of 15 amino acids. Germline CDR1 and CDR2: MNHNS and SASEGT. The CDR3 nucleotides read TGTGCCAGCAGGGCCTTGACAGGGTCTAATGAAAAACTGTTTTTT. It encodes CASRALTGSNEKLFF.

CDR3 loop: CASSPRLAGDNEQFF. CDR3 bases: TGTGCCAGCAGTCCCCGACTAGCGGGAGATAATGAGCAGTTCTTC. The chain couples TRBV6-5 to TRBJ2-1; 12 bases map to TRBD2. CDR1 MNHEY and CDR2 SVGAGI come from the germline V gene. V lost 5 bases and J lost 7; bases outside the gene matches: 6. The CDR3 spans 15 residues.

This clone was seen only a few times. In DNA form, the CDR3 reads TGTGCCAGCAGTCCATTACAGGGTTGGGATACGCAGTATTTT. This codes for CASSPLQGWDTQYF. The V call is TRBV6-5, the J call TRBJ2-3; the D gene is possibly TRBD1 (6 bases). The V end lost 5 bases, the J end lost 6 bases, and 15 bases lay between the germline ends. Germline loops: CDR1 MNHEY, CDR2 SVGAGI. The CDR3 has 14 amino acids.

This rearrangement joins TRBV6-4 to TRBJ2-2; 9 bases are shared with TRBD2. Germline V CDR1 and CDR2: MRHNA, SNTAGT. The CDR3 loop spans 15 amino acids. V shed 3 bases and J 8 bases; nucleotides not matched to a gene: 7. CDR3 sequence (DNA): TGTGCCAGCAGTGAGAGTAGCGGGAGATCGGGGGAGCTGTTTTTT. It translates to CASSESSGRSGELFF.

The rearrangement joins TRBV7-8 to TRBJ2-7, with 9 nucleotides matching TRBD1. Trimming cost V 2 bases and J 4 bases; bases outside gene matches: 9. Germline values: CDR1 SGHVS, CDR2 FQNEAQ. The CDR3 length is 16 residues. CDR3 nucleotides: TGTGCCAGCAGCTTACGGACCCGGGACAGGGCGTACGAGCAGTACTTC. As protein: CASSLRTRDRAYEQYF.

CDR3 sequence reads: CASSEAGGNTEAFF. DNA for the CDR3: TGCGCCAGCAGTGAAGCAGGAGGGAACACTGAAGCTTTCTTT. This chain connects TRBV10-1 to TRBJ1-1; D unclear. The V and J ends lost 3 bases and 1 base respectively, with 9 bases between them. This CDR3 has 14 residues. CDR1 and CDR2 (germline): WNHNN, SYGVQD (reference sequence).

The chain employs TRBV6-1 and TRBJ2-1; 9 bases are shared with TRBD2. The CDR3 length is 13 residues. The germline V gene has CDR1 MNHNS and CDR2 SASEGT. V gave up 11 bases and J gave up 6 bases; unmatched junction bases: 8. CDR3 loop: CAGRTSAANEQFF. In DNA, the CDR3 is TGTGCCGGACGGACTAGCGCAGCCAATGAGCAGTTCTTC.

CDR3 nucleotide sequence: TGTGCCAGCAGCCCCGGACTAGCGGGAGGGCCGGGCAAAAACATTCAGTACTTC. Translated: CASSPGLAGGPGKNIQYF. V gene TRBV7-9 combines with J gene TRBJ2-4, with 15 bases aligning to TRBD2. CDR1 is SEHNR and CDR2 is FQNEAQ in the germline V gene (reference sequence). The CDR3 has 18 amino acids. With 5 bases clipped from V and 3 bases from J, the junction kept 8 bases outside the gene matches. Complete variable domain (other parts from reference TRBV7-9 and TRBJ2-4): DTGVSQNPRHKITKRGQNVTFRCDPISEHNRLYWYRQTLGQGPEFLTYFQNEAQLEKSRLLSDRFSAERPKGSFSTLEIQRTEQGDSAMYLCASSPGLAGGPGKNIQYFGAGTRLSVL.

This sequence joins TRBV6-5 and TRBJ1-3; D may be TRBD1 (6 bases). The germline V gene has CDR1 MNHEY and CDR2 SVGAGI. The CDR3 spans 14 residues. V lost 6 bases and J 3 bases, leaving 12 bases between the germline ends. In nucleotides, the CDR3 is TGTGCCAGCAGACCCGGACAGTTTGGAAACACCATATATTTT. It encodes CASRPGQFGNTIYF.

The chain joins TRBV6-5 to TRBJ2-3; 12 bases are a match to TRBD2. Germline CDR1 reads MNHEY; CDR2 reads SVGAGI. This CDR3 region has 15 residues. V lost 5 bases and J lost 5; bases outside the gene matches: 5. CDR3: CASSRLAGVIDTQYF. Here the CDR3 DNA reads TGTGCCAGCAGTCGACTAGCGGGAGTCATAGATACGCAGTATTTT.

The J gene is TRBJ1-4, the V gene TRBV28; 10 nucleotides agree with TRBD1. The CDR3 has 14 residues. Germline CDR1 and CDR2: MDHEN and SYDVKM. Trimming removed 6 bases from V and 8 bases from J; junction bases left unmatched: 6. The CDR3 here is CASRPRTGGEKLFF. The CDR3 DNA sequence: TGTGCCAGCAGGCCACGGACAGGGGGAGAAAAACTGTTTTTT.

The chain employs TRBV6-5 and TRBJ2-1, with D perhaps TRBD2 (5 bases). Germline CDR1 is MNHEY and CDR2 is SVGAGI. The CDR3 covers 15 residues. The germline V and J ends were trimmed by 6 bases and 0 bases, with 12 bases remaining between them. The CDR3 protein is CASRVGGGSYNEQFF. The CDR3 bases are TGTGCCAGCAGAGTGGGCGGAGGCTCCTACAATGAGCAGTTCTTC.

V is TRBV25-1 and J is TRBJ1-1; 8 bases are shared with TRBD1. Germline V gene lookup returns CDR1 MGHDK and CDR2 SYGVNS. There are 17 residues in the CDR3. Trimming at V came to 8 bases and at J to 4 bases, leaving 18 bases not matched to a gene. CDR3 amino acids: CASESDKLTGAPTEAFF. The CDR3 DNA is TGTGCCAGCGAAAGTGATAAACTGACAGGGGCTCCCACTGAAGCTTTCTTT.

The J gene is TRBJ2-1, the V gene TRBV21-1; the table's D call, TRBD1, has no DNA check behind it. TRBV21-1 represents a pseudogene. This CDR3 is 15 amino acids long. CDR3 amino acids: CASSKGRDRYNEQFF. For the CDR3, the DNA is TGTGCCAGCAGCAAAGGGAGGGACAGATACAATGAGCAGTTCTTC.

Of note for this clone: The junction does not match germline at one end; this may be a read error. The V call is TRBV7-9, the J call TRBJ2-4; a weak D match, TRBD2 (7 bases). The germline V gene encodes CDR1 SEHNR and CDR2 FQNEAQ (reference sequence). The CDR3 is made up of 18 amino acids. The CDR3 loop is CSSSPPGGIEGSKNIQYF. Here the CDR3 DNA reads TGTTCCAGCAGCCCTCCGGGGGGCATTGAGGGGTCCAAAAACATTCAGTACTTC.

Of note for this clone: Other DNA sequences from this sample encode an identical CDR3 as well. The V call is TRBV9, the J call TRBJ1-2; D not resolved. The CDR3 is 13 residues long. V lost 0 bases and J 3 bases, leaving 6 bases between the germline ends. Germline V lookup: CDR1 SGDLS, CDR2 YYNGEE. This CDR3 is CASSVGGDYGYTF. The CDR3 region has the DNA TGTGCCAGCAGCGTAGGGGGAGACTATGGCTACACCTTC.

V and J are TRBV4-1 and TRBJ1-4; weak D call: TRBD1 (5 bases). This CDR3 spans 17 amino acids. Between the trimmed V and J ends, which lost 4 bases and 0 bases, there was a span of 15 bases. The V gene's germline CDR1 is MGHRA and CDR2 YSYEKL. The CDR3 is CASSRAGVSATNEKLFF. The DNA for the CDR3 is TGCGCCAGCAGCCGCGCGGGGGTTTCCGCAACTAATGAAAAACTGTTTTTT.